Only one count was recorded for the clone carrying this T cell receptor beta chain. This CDR3 region has 17 residues. V lost 1 base, J lost 0 bases, and 13 bases lay in between. Looked up from germline, CDR1 is SGHTA and CDR2 is FQGNSA. The data are from a study of T cells in Graves' hyperthyroidism and ophthalmopathy. As for the study in general: The blood sample was taken at first diagnosis, before treatment began.

RNA transcripts gave rise to amplified TCR beta CDR3 regions. When the TCR CDR3 underwent first-round RT-PCR, the HTBI primer set was used. TCRdb analysed the multiplex PCR reads with MiXCR anew, one entry per CDR3 protein. The sample has around 700,000 distinct CDR3 sequences; around a sixth are singletons. The receptor was derived from a woman aged 50 to 65 with Graves' hyperthyroidism that later progressed to Graves' ophthalmopathy. Material for sequencing was blood. J is TRBJ1-5 and V is TRBV7-2; D is perhaps TRBD1 (6 bases). The DNA of the CDR3 is TGTGCCAGCAGCTTAGAAGTAAACAGGGATAGCAATCAGCCCCAGCATTTT. Protein: CASSLEVNRDSNQPQHF.